This T cell receptor beta chain was recovered during a study of blood T cells in healthy people across ages (dated by TCRdb to between 2015 and 2016). At the level of the whole study: In model experiments, template switching captured roughly one uniquely barcoded TCR beta cDNA molecule for every two T cells. The study measured age-related changes in TCR beta repertoire diversity using deep sequencing normalized with unique cDNA molecular identifiers. The donors were split into four age groups: young (average 16 years), middle-aged (roughly 40), aged (62) and long-lived (approximately 80). Using the same blood draw, the study looked at two additional independent replicas of 1 million unique cDNA reads for two donors, one aged 18 to 30 and the other aged 80 or older.

CDR1 MNHNY and CDR2 SVGAGI are derived from the germline V gene (reference sequence). Measured from the cysteine to the phenylalanine, the CDR3 is 15 residues long. Of all the DNA, just the CDR3 is kept, 45 bases in frame from base 1. V has 2 bases trimmed and J has 1 base trimmed; junction bases matching no gene number 1. The roughly 39 donors, aged 6 to 90 years, were systemically healthy Caucasian individuals from Russia. Each donor gave around 9 milliliters of peripheral blood, collected into EDTA-treated Vacutainer tubes. PBMCs were isolated by Ficoll-Paque density-gradient centrifugation, with at least 7 million obtained per sample. Trizol reagent was used to extract total RNA from the PBMCs, yielding at least 5 micrograms per sample. The percentages of naive CD45RAhigh/CD27high T cells were determined by flow cytometry on a PBMC aliquot from every donor. Findings and caveats that apply to the study as a whole: Compared with the aged group, the long-lived group had more naive CD4+ T cells, fewer expanded clones and increased TCR diversity, a pattern suggesting age selection. A strong correlation was found between observed TCR beta diversity and the percentage of naive T cells measured by flow cytometry. Because the CMV infection status of the donors was unknown, age-related changes in expanded clonotypes may potentially have been confounded. Total diversity estimates from one million sequenced T cells were considered lower bounds and underestimates. Conclusive comparison of naive and antigen-experienced compartments was prevented by the profiling of bulk unsorted PBMCs. Observed TCR beta diversity per million T cells fell roughly linearly with age, and a significant reduction was already apparent by age about 36.

Concerning this clonotype: What this receptor recognizes is not known. No per-base quality is available; no much larger clone lies one base away.

Library preparation employed 5' RACE. The sequencing machine was an Illumina HiSeq 2500. The second PCR ran for roughly 7 to 12 cycles and used a J-beta primer mix along with a sample-barcoded 5' primer. A unique molecular identifier was introduced onto each TCR beta cDNA molecule by a template-switch 5' adaptor carrying 12 random nucleotides. Each sample yielded at least 3 million CDR3-containing paired-end reads. First-strand cDNA was synthesized from all RNA with the Mint cDNA synthesis kit, primed by a TRBC-specific oligonucleotide. Following uracil-DNA glycosylase treatment, all cDNA underwent a first 18-cycle PCR with the universal primers M1SS and BC2_uni_R. The source study handled its data this way. For normalization, 1 million high-quality reads were randomly selected from each sample, with every read carrying a distinct molecular identifier. Reads with shared molecular identifiers were discarded instead of being binned into consensus sequences. MiTCR, set to a Q25 quality threshold and the strictest error-elimination algorithm, was used for CDR3 identification, clonotype clustering and error correction. Lower-bound total TCR beta diversity was estimated with a nonparametric unseen species model using Euler transformation. TCRdb's own reprocessing of the public reads used fastp at Q25 and MiXCR and kept productive beta chains. Identical CDR3 proteins give one entry, which carries the most common genes and DNA. The V and J calls and clone size are TCRdb's, not the authors'. The sample table contains fewer than 650,000 distinct CDR3 sequences; only one count was recorded for approximately 26% of them. Approximately 3.7% of the sample is in the top ten clones.

Separately, the same data were catalogued under a study of T cells of mothers and their children. As the second study states: Nine systemically healthy Caucasian individuals, comprising three mothers and their six children, were included as donors. cDNA synthesis consumed the entire amount of extracted RNA, loaded at around 1.5 ug RNA in each 15 ul reaction. In the second PCR, the M1S primer added sample barcodes and 2-4 random nucleotides. Over 8 million TCR beta CDR3 reads came from each mother, compared with approximately 3.1 million reads from each child. Thymic selection shapes the output of TCR recombination in a similar way in related and unrelated pairs, and inherited differences have a minor effect. Normalized repertoire overlap was always found to be slightly, but never significantly, higher in related mother-child pairs than in unrelated mother-child pairs. With a sensitivity of approximately 96 clones per million clonotypes, no persistent microchimeric T cell clones were detected. The study used deep NGS to compare TCR beta repertoires of mothers and children, seeking features distinguishing related mother-child pairs from unrelated individuals. The mean age was roughly 36 +/- 4 years for the mothers and approximately 11 +/- 4 years for the children. After adapters were ligated using NEBNext reagents, the libraries underwent 100+100 nt paired-end sequencing on an Illumina HiSeq 2000. Mother and child libraries were prepared a month apart and sequenced in separate runs to prevent cross-contamination. Each donor had between about 450,000 and 2,100,000 distinct TCR beta clonotypes identified. Naive TCR beta clonotypes were estimated from low-frequency clonotypes matched to each donor's FACS-determined naive share, without sorting.

The TCR sequence derives from a boy aged 2 to 10 in good health. The sample taken for sequencing was blood. Recombination connected TRBV6-6 to TRBJ2-3, with 9 junctional bases fitting TRBD2. The DNA sequence is given as TGTGCCAGCAGTTACGTAGCGGGGGGCACAGATACGCAGTATTTT. Its translation reads: CASSYVAGGTDTQYF.